This T cell receptor (beta chain) emerged from a study of blood T cells in healthy people across ages. The extraction recovered at least 5 micrograms of total RNA per sample. For the second PCR, which ran for about 6 to 12 cycles, a sample-barcoded 5' primer and a J-beta primer mix were used. Through a template-switch adaptor with 12 random nucleotides, each cDNA molecule received a tag. TCRdb reprocessed the 5' RACE reads with MiXCR, giving one entry per CDR3 protein. The sample carries some 730,000 distinct CDR3 sequences, approximately 21% recorded once. This CDR3 is built from 14 residues. The germline V gene has CDR1 SGHRS and CDR2 YFSETQ. The germline V and J ends were trimmed by 0 bases and 4 bases, with 9 bases remaining between them.

The chain recombines TRBV5-1 with TRBJ2-3; no clear D. This clonotype was obtained from a man in his 70s in good health. The sequenced material came from blood. The CDR3 loop is CASSLGVYPDTQYF. DNA of the CDR3: TGCGCCAGCAGCTTGGGGGTTTACCCAGATACGCAGTATTTT.